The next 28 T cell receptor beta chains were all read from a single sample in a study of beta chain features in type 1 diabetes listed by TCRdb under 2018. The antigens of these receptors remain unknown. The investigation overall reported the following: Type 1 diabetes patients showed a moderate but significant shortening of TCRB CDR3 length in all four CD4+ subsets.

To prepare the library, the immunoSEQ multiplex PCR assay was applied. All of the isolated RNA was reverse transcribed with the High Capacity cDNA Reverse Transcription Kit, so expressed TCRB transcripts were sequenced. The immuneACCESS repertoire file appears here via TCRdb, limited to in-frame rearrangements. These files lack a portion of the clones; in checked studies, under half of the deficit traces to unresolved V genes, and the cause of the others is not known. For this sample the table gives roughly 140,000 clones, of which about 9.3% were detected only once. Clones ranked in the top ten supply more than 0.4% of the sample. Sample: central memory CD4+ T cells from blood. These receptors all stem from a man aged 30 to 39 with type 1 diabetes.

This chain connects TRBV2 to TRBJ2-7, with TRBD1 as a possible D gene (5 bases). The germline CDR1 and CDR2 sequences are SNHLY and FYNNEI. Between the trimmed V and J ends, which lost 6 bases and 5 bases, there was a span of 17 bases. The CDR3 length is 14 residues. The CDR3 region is CASRAQTESDEQYF. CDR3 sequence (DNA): TGTGCCAGCAGGGCACAGACAGAATCGGACGAGCAGTACTTC.

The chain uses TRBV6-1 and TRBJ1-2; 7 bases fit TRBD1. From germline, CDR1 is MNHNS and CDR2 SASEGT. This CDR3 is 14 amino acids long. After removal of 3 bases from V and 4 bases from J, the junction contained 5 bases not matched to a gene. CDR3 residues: CASSEGDSLYGYTF. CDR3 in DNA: TGTGCCAGCAGTGAGGGGGACAGCCTCTATGGCTACACCTTC.

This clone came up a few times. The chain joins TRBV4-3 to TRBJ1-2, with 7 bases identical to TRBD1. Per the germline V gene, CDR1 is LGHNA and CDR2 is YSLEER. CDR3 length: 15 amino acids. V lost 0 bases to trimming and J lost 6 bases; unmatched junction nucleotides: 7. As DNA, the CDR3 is TGCGCCAGCAGCCAAGAGTGGACACAGGGGAATGGCTACACCTTC. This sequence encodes CASSQEWTQGNGYTF.

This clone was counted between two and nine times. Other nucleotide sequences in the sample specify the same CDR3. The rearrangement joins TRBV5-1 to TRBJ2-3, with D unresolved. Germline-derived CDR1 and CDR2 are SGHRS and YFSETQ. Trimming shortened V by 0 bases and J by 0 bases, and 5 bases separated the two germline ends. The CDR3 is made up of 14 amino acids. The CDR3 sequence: CASSLGQSTDTQYF. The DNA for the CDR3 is TGCGCCAGCAGCTTGGGACAAAGCACAGATACGCAGTATTTT.

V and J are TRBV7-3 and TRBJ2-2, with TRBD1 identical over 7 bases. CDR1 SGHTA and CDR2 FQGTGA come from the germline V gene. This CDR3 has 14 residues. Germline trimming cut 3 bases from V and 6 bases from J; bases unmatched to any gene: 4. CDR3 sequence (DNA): TGTGCCAGCAGCTTTGAGGGGGCGGCCGGGGAGCTGTTTTTT. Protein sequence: CASSFEGAAGELFF.

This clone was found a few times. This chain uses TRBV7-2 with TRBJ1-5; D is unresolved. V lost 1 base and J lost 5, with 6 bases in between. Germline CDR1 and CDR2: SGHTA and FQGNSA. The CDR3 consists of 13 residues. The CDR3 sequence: CASSLVSDQPQHF. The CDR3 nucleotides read TGTGCCAGCAGCTTAGTTTCGGATCAGCCCCAGCATTTT.

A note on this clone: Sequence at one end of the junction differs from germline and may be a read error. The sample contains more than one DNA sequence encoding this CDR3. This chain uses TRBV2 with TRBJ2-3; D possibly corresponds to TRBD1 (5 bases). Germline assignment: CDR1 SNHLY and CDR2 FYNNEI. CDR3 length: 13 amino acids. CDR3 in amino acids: CASRGRYTDTQYF. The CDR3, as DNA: TGTGCCAGCAGGGGGCGCTACACAGATACGCAATATTTT.

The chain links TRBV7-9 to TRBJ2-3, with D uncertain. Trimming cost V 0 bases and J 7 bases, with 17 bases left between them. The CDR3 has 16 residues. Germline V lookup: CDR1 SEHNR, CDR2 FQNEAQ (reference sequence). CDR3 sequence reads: CASSLAPSDTLNTQYF. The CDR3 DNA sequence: TGTGCCAGCAGCTTAGCGCCCAGCGATACCCTTAATACGCAGTATTTT.

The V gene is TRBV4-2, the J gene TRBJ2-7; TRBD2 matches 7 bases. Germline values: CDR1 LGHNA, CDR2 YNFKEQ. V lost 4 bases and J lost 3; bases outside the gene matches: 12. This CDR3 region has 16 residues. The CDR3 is CASSLAHGGSGYEQYF. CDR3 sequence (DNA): TGTGCCAGCAGCCTCGCCCACGGCGGGAGTGGCTACGAGCAGTACTTC.

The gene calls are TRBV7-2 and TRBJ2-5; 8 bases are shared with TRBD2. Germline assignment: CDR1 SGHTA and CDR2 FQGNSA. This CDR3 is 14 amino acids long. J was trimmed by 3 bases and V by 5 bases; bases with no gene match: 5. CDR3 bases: TGTGCCAGCAGCCAAGGGACTAGGGAAGAGACCCAGTACTTC. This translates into CASSQGTREETQYF.

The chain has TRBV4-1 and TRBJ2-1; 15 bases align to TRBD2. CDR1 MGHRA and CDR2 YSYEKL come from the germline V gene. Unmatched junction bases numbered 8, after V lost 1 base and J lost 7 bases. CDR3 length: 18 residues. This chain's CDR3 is CASSQVDMGLAGGNEQFF. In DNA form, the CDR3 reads TGCGCCAGCAGCCAAGTAGATATGGGACTAGCGGGAGGTAATGAGCAGTTCTTC.

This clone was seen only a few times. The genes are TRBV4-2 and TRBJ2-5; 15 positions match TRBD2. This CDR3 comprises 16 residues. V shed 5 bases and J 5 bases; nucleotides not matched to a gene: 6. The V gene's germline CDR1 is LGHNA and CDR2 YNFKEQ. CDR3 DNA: TGTGCCAGCAGCTTCCCTGGACTAGCGGGAGGGGAGACCCAGTACTTC. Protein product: CASSFPGLAGGETQYF.

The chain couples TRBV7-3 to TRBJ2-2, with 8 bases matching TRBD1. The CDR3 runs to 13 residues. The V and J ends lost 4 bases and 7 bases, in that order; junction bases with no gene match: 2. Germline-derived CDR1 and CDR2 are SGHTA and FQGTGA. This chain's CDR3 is CASSSGGYGELFF. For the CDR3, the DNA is TGTGCCAGCAGCTCAGGGGGCTACGGGGAGCTGTTTTTT.

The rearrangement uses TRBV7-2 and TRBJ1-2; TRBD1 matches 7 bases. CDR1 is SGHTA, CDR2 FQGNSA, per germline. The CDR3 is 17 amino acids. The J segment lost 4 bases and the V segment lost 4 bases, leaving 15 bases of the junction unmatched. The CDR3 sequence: CASSYPGTASDSYGYTF. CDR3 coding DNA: TGTGCCAGCAGCTATCCCGGGACAGCAAGTGATTCCTATGGCTACACCTTC.

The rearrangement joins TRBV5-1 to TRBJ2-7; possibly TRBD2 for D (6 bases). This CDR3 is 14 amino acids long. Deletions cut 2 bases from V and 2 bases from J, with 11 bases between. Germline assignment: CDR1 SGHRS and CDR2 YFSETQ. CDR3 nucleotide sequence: TGCGCCAGCAGCTTAGTCCCTAGCGCCTACGAGCAGTACTTC. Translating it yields CASSLVPSAYEQYF.

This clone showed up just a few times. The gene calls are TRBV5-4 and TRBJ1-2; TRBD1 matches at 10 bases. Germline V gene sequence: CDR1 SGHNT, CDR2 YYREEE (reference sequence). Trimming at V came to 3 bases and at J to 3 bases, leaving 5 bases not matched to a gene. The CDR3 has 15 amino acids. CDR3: CASSSRDRGHYGYTF. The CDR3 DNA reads TGTGCCAGCAGCTCCCGGGACAGGGGCCACTATGGCTACACCTTC. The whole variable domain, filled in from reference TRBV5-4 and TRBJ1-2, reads ETGVTQSPTHLIKTRGQQVTLRCSSQSGHNTVSWYQQALGQGPQFIFQYYREEENGRGNFPPRFSGLQFPNYSSELNVNALELDDSALYLCASSSRDRGHYGYTFGSGTRLTVV.

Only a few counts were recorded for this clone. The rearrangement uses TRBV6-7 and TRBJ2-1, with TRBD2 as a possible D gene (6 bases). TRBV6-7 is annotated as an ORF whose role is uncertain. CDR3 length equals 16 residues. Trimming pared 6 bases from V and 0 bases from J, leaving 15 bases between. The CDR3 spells CASSPLALSSYNEQFF. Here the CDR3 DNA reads TGTGCCAGCAGCCCCCTAGCGCTAAGCTCCTACAATGAGCAGTTCTTC.

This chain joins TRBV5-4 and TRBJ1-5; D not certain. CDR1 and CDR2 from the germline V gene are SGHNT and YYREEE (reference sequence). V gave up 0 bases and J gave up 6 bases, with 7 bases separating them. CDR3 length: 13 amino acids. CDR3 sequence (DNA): TGTGCCAGCAGCTTGGCTGGCGGTCAGCCCCAGCATTTT. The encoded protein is CASSLAGGQPQHF.

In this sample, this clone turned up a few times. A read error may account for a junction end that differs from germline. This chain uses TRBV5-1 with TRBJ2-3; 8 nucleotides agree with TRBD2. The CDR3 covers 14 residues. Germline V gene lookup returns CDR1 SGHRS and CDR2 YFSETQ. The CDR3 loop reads CANSRAGDTDTQYF. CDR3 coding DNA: TGCGCCAACAGCCGAGCGGGAGACACAGATACGCAGTATTTT.

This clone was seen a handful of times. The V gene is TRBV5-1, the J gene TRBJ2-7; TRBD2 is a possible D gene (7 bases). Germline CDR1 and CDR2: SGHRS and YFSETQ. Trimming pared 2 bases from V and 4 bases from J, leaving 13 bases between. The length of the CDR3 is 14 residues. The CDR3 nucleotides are TGCGCCAGCAGCTTATGGGGAGGGGGATACGAGCAGTACTTC. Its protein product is CASSLWGGGYEQYF.

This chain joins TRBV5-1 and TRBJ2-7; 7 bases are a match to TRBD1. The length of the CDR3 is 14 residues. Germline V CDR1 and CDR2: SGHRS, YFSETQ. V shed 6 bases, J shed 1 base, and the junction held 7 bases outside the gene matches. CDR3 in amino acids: CASKTGQESYEQYF. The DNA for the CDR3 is TGCGCCAGCAAAACCGGACAGGAGTCCTACGAGCAGTACTTC.

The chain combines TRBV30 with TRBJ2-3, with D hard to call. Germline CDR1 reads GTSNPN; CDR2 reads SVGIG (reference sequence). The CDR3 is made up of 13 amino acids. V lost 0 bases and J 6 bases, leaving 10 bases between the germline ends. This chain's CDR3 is CAWSVRIRDTQYF. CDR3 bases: TGTGCCTGGAGTGTACGCATCAGGGATACGCAGTATTTT.

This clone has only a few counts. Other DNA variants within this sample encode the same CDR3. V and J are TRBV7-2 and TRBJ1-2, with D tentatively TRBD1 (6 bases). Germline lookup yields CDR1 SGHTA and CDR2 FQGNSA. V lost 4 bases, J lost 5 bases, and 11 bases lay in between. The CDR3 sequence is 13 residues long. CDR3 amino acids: CASSSGQNYGYTF. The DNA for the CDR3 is TGTGCCAGCAGCTCCGGACAGAATTATGGCTACACCTTC.

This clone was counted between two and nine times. The CDR3 coding sequence is TGTGCCAGCAGCTTGGCCGAGGCGGCGGGGGCCTACGAGCAGTACTTC. This translates into CASSLAEAAGAYEQYF. The rearrangement links TRBV5-5 to TRBJ2-7; 7 positions match TRBD2. CDR1 is SGHKS, CDR2 YYEKEE, per germline (reference sequence). The CDR3 sequence is 16 residues long. Trimming took 0 bases from V and 2 from J; bases not matched to a gene: 8.

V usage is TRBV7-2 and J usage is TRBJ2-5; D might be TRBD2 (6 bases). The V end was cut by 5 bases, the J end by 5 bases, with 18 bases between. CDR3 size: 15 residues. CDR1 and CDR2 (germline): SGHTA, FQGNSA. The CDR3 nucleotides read TGTGCCAGCAGCCCCACATCGGGACTCCTCGAGACCCAGTACTTC. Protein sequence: CASSPTSGLLETQYF. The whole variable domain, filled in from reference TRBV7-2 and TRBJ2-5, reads GAGVSQSPSNKVTEKGKDVELRCDPISGHTALYWYRQSLGQGLEFLIYFQGNSAPDKSGLPSDRFSAERTGGSVSTLTIQRTQQEDSAVYLCASSPTSGLLETQYFGPGTRLLVL.

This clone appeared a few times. For the CDR3, the DNA is TGCGCCAGCAGCTTCGGGTCAGGGGAGACCCAGTACTTC. This encodes CASSFGSGETQYF. The chain recombines TRBV5-1 with TRBJ2-5; tentative D call: TRBD1 (5 bases). Looked up from germline, CDR1 is SGHRS and CDR2 is YFSETQ. This CDR3 contains 13 residues. The germline V and J ends were trimmed by 2 bases and 5 bases, with 10 bases remaining between them. The whole variable domain, filled in from reference TRBV5-1 and TRBJ2-5, reads KAGVTQTPRYLIKTRGQQVTLSCSPISGHRSVSWYQQTPGQGLQFLFEYFSETQRNKGNFPGRFSGRQFSNSRSEMNVSTLELGDSALYLCASSFGSGETQYFGPGTRLLVL.

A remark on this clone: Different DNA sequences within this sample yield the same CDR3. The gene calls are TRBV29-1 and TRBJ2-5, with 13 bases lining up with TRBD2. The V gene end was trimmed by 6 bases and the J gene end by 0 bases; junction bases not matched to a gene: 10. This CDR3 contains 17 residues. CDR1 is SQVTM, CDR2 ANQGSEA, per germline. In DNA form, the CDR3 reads TGCAGCGTCTCCGGAACTAGCGGGAGGGTTAACCAAGAGACCCAGTACTTC. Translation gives CSVSGTSGRVNQETQYF.

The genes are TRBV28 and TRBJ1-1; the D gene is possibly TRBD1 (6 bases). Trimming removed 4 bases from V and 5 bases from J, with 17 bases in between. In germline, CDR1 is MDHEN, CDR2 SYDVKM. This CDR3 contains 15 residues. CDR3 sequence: CASSSITERGTEAFF. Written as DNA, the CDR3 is TGTGCCAGCAGTTCAATAACAGAGAGGGGGACTGAAGCTTTCTTT.